The present T cell receptor beta chain was sequenced within a study of Graves' ophthalmopathy and Graves' hyperthyroidism. Study-wide points: Blood also harbored most expanded thyroid clonotypes above 0.001 frequency.

PBMCs had their origin in fresh peripheral blood (10 ml). Details on this clonotype: Its antigen is as yet unknown.

Amplification of the TCR beta CDR3 regions used RNA transcripts (as template). First-round RT-PCR relied on HTBI primers, and a second-round multiplex PCR came next. TCRdb re-derived calls from the multiplex PCR reads in MiXCR, one entry per CDR3 protein. Among about 640,000 distinct CDR3 sequences, about two fifths were seen once, and the ten largest hold under 3.5%. This TCR derives from an adult man with Graves' ophthalmopathy. Material for sequencing was peripheral blood.

CDR3: CASSLPPGPINGAQYF. The CDR3 DNA follows: TGTGCCAGCAGCTTACCCCCGGGACCTATCAACGGGGCCCAGTACTTC. The chain combines TRBV5-4 with TRBJ2-5; D tentatively reads TRBD1 or TRBD2 (5 bases each). Germline-derived CDR1 and CDR2 are SGHNT and YYREEE (reference sequence). V lost 2 bases to trimming and J lost 9 bases, with 23 bases between them. This CDR3 region has 16 residues.